The rows below give T cell receptor beta chains drawn from one sample of a study of cytomegalovirus exposure and HLA in healthy donors. Profiling relied on immunoSEQ multiplex PCR, and the TCRdb table lists in-frame clones only, not all of them. The data contain fewer than 250,000 clones, 60% to 80% of them singletons. What was sequenced was PBMCs. These receptors all come from a male donor in good health and CMV-seronegative. CDR3s include the opening cysteine and the closing phenylalanine or tryptophan. A D gene is named only where the DNA matches it firmly. Some rows mark clone size as missing; the rest say once, few, many or name a class of expanded clone.

d_gene,abundance,j_gene,v_gene,CDR3nt,CDR3aa
-,-,TRBJ2-5,TRBV19,TGTGCCAGTAGTATGGTTAGCGGACGAAACCAAGAGACCCAGTACTTC,CASSMVSGRNQETQYF
TRBD2,-,TRBJ2-3,TRBV2,TGTGCCAGCAGTGTCTCGATTCTAGCGGGGGGGCCCGATACGCAGTATTTT,CASSVSILAGGPDTQYF
-,-,TRBJ2-1,TRBV29-1,TGCAGCGTCCGACTAGTCGGCCCTCAGGGTGAGCAGTTCTTC,CSVRLVGPQGEQFF
TRBD2,-,TRBJ2-7,TRBV7-6,TGTGCCAGCAGCTTTTCGCGGGAGGGAGATGCCTACGAGCAGTACTTC,CASSFSREGDAYEQYF
-,-,TRBJ2-1,TRBV9,TGTGCCAGCAGCGTAGCACAGGGTCGTGTCGATGAGCAGTTCTTC,CASSVAQGRVDEQFF
-,once,TRBJ2-1,TRBV6-5,TGTGCCAGCACCCCGACCGGGGGTCCTGGGAATGAGCAGTTCTTC,CASTPTGGPGNEQFF
-,once,TRBJ2-1,TRBV7-3,TGTGCCAGCAGCTTTCCGGGACTCTACAATGAGCAGTTCTTC,CASSFPGLYNEQFF
TRBD1,-,TRBJ1-1,TRBV5-4,TGTGCCAGCAGCCTCCGACAGGGAATGAACACTGAAGCTTTCTTT,CASSLRQGMNTEAFF
-,-,TRBJ2-5,TRBV10-2,TGCGCCAGCAGTCTTACAGGGCGGGAGACCCAGTACTTC,CASSLTGRETQYF
-,-,TRBJ1-6,TRBV19,TGTGCCAGTAGTATAGCGGGGGTTAATTCACCCCTCCACTTT,CASSIAGVNSPLHF
TRBD1,-,TRBJ2-1,TRBV6-6,TGTGCCTGTAACAGGGGGTATGAGCAGTTCTTC,CACNRGYEQFF
TRBD1,-,TRBJ1-6,TRBV4-1,TGCGCCAGCAGCCCGGGCCCGGGACAGGGTAATTCACCCCTCCACTTT,CASSPGPGQGNSPLHF
-,-,TRBJ2-1,TRBV10-3,TGTGCCATCAGCGTGACGACTCATAGCTCCTACAATGAGCAGTTCTTC,CAISVTTHSSYNEQFF
TRBD1,-,TRBJ2-3,TRBV29-1,TGCAGCGTTGCGACAGGGGCTAGCACAGATACGCAGTATTTT,CSVATGASTDTQYF
TRBD1,-,TRBJ2-7,TRBV9,TGTGCCAGGACAGGGGGAGAAAAATACGAGCAGTACTTC,CARTGGEKYEQYF
-,-,TRBJ2-1,TRBV2,TGTGCCAGCAGTGAAGCGCGGAAGGTCTACAATGAGCAGTTCTTC,CASSEARKVYNEQFF
TRBD1,-,TRBJ1-2,TRBV7-3,TGTGCCAGCAGCTTGACAGGGGATAGAGGCTACACCTTC,CASSLTGDRGYTF